This TCR beta chain was captured in a study of shared clonotypes between healthy human individuals. Here immunoSEQ multiplex PCR was the method, and the copy in TCRdb shows in-frame clones only, minus some. The table lists 850,000 to 1,200,000 clones, around 75% of them singletons. This clone has a count of ten or more. This clonotype was sampled from a man between 18 and 35 years old in good health. What was sequenced was memory CD4+ T cells sorted from blood. Subset denoted: CD45RA-negative fraction.

CDR3 sequence: CASSVQGAGEAFF. In nucleotides, the CDR3 is TGTGCCAGCAGCGTCCAGGGGGCGGGTGAAGCTTTCTTT. The rearrangement uses TRBV7-9 and TRBJ1-1, with 8 bases lining up with TRBD1. Trimming took 5 bases from V and 7 from J; bases not matched to a gene: 6. Germline V CDR1 and CDR2: SEHNR, FQNEAQ (reference sequence). The CDR3 loop spans 13 amino acids.